Each of the 29 T cell receptor beta chains below was sequenced from the same sample in a study of blood T cells in healthy people across ages. Using a J-beta primer mix together with a sample-barcoded 5' primer, a second PCR was run for about 6 to 12 cycles. In TCRdb, the 5' RACE reads were re-called with MiXCR into one record per CDR3 protein. This sample has 550,000 to 750,000 distinct CDR3 sequences, with around a fifth found just once. The sequenced material came from blood. Receptors originate from a man between 65 and 85 years old in good health.

This clonotype has more than one count but fewer than ten. This sequence joins TRBV28 and TRBJ2-7; 12 bases line up with TRBD2. The ends lost 6 bases at V and 2 bases at J; junction bases unmatched: 5. Germline CDR1 is MDHEN and CDR2 is SYDVKM. This CDR3 contains 15 residues. The CDR3 here is CASRSLAGGTYEQYF. DNA for the CDR3: TGTGCCAGCAGATCACTAGCGGGGGGAACCTACGAGCAGTACTTC.

The chain recombines TRBV9 with TRBJ2-5; no clear D. The J call is in doubt because the DNA end fits TRBJ2-1 better. Germline assignment: CDR1 SGDLS and CDR2 YYNGEE. This CDR3 region has 14 residues. This chain's CDR3 is CASSVESVRNEQFF. The CDR3 nucleotides read TGTGCCAGCAGCGTAGAGAGCGTTCGGAATGAGCAGTTCTTC.

This clonotype was counted many times. J is TRBJ1-2 and V is TRBV19, with D hard to call. This CDR3 has 13 residues. From germline, CDR1 is LNHDA and CDR2 SQIVND (reference sequence). Trimming removed 8 bases at V and 6 bases at J, with 16 bases between. The CDR3, as DNA: TGTGCCAGTGGGCGAGGAGAATCGCATGGCTACACCTTC. It translates to CASGRGESHGYTF.

This clonotype turned up a few times. A read error may account for a junction end that differs from germline. The J gene is TRBJ1-5, the V gene TRBV3-1; possibly TRBD1 for D (5 bases). There are 17 residues in the CDR3. The germline V gene encodes CDR1 LGHDT and CDR2 YNNKEL (reference sequence). For the CDR3, the DNA is TGTGCCCGCAGCCGGGGAGGATTACAGGCCACCAATCAGCCCCAGCATTTT. Translating gives CARSRGGLQATNQPQHF.

The table lists this clonotype with a few counts. V gene TRBV20-1 combines with J gene TRBJ2-1; the D gene is possibly TRBD2 (6 bases). Germline lookup yields CDR1 DFQATT and CDR2 SNEGSKA (reference sequence). The V gene lost 2 bases and the J gene lost 3 bases, with 17 bases spanning the gap. The CDR3 runs to 16 residues. Written as DNA, the CDR3 is TGCAGTGCTAGAAGGCTGCCGGCGGGAATCTACAATGAGCAGTTCTTC. This sequence encodes CSARRLPAGIYNEQFF.

The sample holds a few counts of this clonotype. The rearrangement joins TRBV27 to TRBJ2-1, with 8 bases that match TRBD2. The germline V gene has CDR1 MNHEY and CDR2 SMNVEV (reference sequence). The CDR3 covers 14 residues. V shed 4 bases and J 5 bases; nucleotides not matched to a gene: 4. The CDR3 spells CASSSPGLDNEQFF. CDR3 in DNA: TGTGCCAGCAGTTCCCCGGGACTAGACAATGAGCAGTTCTTC.

The V gene is TRBV2, the J gene TRBJ1-1; 7 nucleotides align to TRBD1. The CDR3 is 14 amino acids. Per the germline V gene, CDR1 is SNHLY and CDR2 is FYNNEI. V was pared by 6 bases and J by 5 bases, with 9 bases of the junction left unmatched. CDR3 in DNA: TGTGCCAGCAGCTCTGACAGGGTGCGGACTGAAGCTTTCTTT. Translating gives CASSSDRVRTEAFF.

This clonotype was recorded a few times. The chain has TRBV6-5 and TRBJ2-4, with D perhaps matching TRBD1 or TRBD2 (5 bases each). The CDR3 runs to 13 residues. The V end lost 6 bases, the J end lost 3 bases, and 9 bases lay between the germline ends. From germline, CDR1 is MNHEY and CDR2 SVGAGI. The CDR3 sequence: CASRGTSKNIQYF. The CDR3 bases are TGTGCCAGCAGAGGGACGAGCAAAAACATTCAGTACTTC.

This chain connects TRBV28 to TRBJ2-4; 8 bases are a match to TRBD2. After removal of 5 bases from V and 0 bases from J, the junction contained 6 bases not matched to a gene. The germline gives CDR1 MDHEN, CDR2 SYDVKM. This CDR3 is built from 16 residues. The CDR3: CASSETSGLAKNIQYF. CDR3 sequence (DNA): TGTGCCAGCAGTGAAACTAGCGGCCTAGCCAAAAACATTCAGTACTTC.

The chain links TRBV5-6 to TRBJ2-5, with 7 bases identical to TRBD2. The end of the DNA fits TRBJ2-1 better, so the J call may be wrong. The CDR3 totals 18 residues. CDR1 is SGHDT and CDR2 is YYEEEE in the germline V gene. CDR3 sequence (DNA): TGTGCCAGCAGCTCCGGGGGGAGCGGGTCCCGAGAAGGCAATGAGCAGTTCTTC. This translates into CASSSGGSGSREGNEQFF.

Only a few counts were recorded for this clonotype. This chain connects TRBV12-3 or TRBV12-4 to TRBJ2-3; 7 nucleotides match TRBD2. The CDR3 is 16 residues long. J lost 0 bases, V lost 4 bases, and 7 bases had no gene match. CDR3 sequence reads: CASSSSGPTSTDTQYF. CDR3 nucleotide sequence: TGTGCCAGCAGTTCTAGCGGTCCTACTAGCACAGATACGCAGTATTTT.

This clonotype has only a few counts. The chain has TRBV6-4 and TRBJ2-6; D is possibly TRBD2 (5 bases). This CDR3 comprises 15 residues. The germline V gene encodes CDR1 MRHNA and CDR2 SNTAGT. Trimming pared 7 bases from V and 4 bases from J, leaving 14 bases between. For the CDR3, the DNA is TGTGCCAGCACCCCATCTTCGGGGGGGGCCAACGTCCTGACTTTC. As protein: CASTPSSGGANVLTF.

This clonotype was recorded only once. The chain employs TRBV7-9 and TRBJ1-2, with TRBD1 identical over 9 bases. Germline CDR1 is SEHNR and CDR2 is FQNEAQ (reference sequence). V shed 5 bases, J shed 8 bases, and the junction held 15 bases outside the gene matches. The CDR3 is made up of 16 amino acids. CDR3 sequence: CASSLPPGQGGEGYTF. In nucleotides, the CDR3 is TGTGCCAGCAGCCTCCCCCCGGGACAGGGCGGCGAGGGCTACACCTTC.

The rearrangement uses TRBV7-2 and TRBJ2-5; D not certain. The germline V gene encodes CDR1 SGHTA and CDR2 FQGNSA. V was trimmed by 8 bases and J by 5 bases, leaving 21 bases between them. The CDR3 covers 15 residues. The CDR3 loop is CASLGPAHSGETQYF. In nucleotides, the CDR3 is TGTGCCAGCCTCGGTCCGGCGCACTCCGGGGAGACCCAGTACTTC. The entire variable domain, with the rest obtained from reference TRBV7-2 and TRBJ2-5, is as follows: GAGVSQSPSNKVTEKGKDVELRCDPISGHTALYWYRQSLGQGLEFLIYFQGNSAPDKSGLPSDRFSAERTGGSVSTLTIQRTQQEDSAVYLCASLGPAHSGETQYFGPGTRLLVL.

This sequence joins TRBV7-9 and TRBJ2-3, with 8 bases aligning to TRBD2. Germline V CDR1 and CDR2: SEHNR, FQNEAQ (reference sequence). This CDR3 spans 16 amino acids. Trimming removed 5 bases from V and 3 bases from J; junction bases left unmatched: 10. The CDR3 reads CASSPGGAGGTDTQYF. In DNA form, the CDR3 reads TGTGCCAGCAGCCCCGGGGGGGCGGGAGGTACAGATACGCAGTATTTT.

This clonotype was recorded a few times. V usage is TRBV3-1 and J usage is TRBJ2-3; TRBD2 matches at 7 bases. This CDR3 comprises 15 residues. With 6 bases clipped from V and 5 bases from J, the junction kept 11 bases outside the gene matches. Germline lookup yields CDR1 LGHDT and CDR2 YNNKEL (reference sequence). This chain's CDR3 is CASRATSGNRDTQYF. CDR3 bases: TGTGCCAGCAGAGCCACAAGCGGGAATCGAGATACGCAGTATTTT.

This clonotype was counted between two and nine times. V gene TRBV20-1 combines with J gene TRBJ2-3, with 8 bases fitting TRBD1. CDR1 and CDR2 from the germline V gene are DFQATT and SNEGSKA (reference sequence). The CDR3 length is 13 residues. With 1 base clipped from V and 3 bases from J, the junction kept 0 bases outside the gene matches. The CDR3, as DNA: TGCAGTGCTAGAGGACAGGGGACAGATACGCAGTATTTT. As protein: CSARGQGTDTQYF.

This clonotype showed up many times. The J gene is TRBJ2-5, the V gene TRBV4-1; D is uncertain. The CDR3 length is 15 residues. The germline V gene has CDR1 MGHRA and CDR2 YSYEKL. Deletions cut 0 bases from V and 5 bases from J, with 13 bases between. CDR3 DNA: TGCGCCAGCAGCCAAGATGGGTTACAGTCGGAGACCCAGTACTTC. Translating it yields CASSQDGLQSETQYF.

The genes are TRBV5-1 and TRBJ2-4, with D uncertain. The CDR3 has 14 amino acids. V dropped 0 bases and J dropped 7 bases, with 11 bases sitting between them. Germline V gives CDR1 SGHRS, CDR2 YFSETQ. The CDR3 DNA reads as TGCGCCAGCAGCTTGGACGTAGGCCAGAACATTCAGTACTTC. Encoded protein: CASSLDVGQNIQYF.

The chain couples TRBV5-1 to TRBJ2-1, with D possibly TRBD2 on 5 matching bases. The CDR3 totals 18 residues. Germline CDR1 reads SGHRS; CDR2 reads YFSETQ. Trimming shortened V by 0 bases and J by 0 bases, and 16 bases separated the two germline ends. CDR3 nucleotides: TGCGCCAGCAGCTTGGTCGGGGTGGGTGGGAGCTCCTACAATGAGCAGTTCTTC. Translating gives CASSLVGVGGSSYNEQFF.

A few counts support this clonotype. CDR3 in DNA: TGTGCCAGCAGCCAAGATCGTGGGATGGGATACGAGCAGTACTTC. Residues: CASSQDRGMGYEQYF. This chain connects TRBV4-2 to TRBJ2-7; no reliable D call. The CDR3 runs to 15 residues. CDR1 LGHNA and CDR2 YNFKEQ come from the germline V gene. The V end was cut by 0 bases, the J end by 4 bases, with 13 bases between.

The CDR3 bases are TGTGCCAGCTCACCCACACGGGGGTCGAGCTCCTACGAGCAGTACTTC. This codes for CASSPTRGSSSYEQYF. The gene calls are TRBV18 and TRBJ2-7, with D possibly matching TRBD2 (6 bases). This CDR3 comprises 16 residues. Trimming stripped 3 bases from V and 0 bases from J, with 15 bases between. Looked up from germline, CDR1 is KGHSH and CDR2 is LQKENI.

The sample holds many counts of this clonotype. The J gene is TRBJ2-2, the V gene TRBV25-1; 12 nucleotides line up with TRBD2. The CDR3 has 15 residues. V was clipped by 4 bases and J by 4 bases; unmatched bases: 1. Germline assignment: CDR1 MGHDK and CDR2 SYGVNS. For the CDR3, the DNA is TGTGCCAGCAGTGGACTAGCGGGAGTCACCGGGGAGCTGTTTTTT. As protein: CASSGLAGVTGELFF.

Details on this clonotype: One junction end disagrees with the germline gene, perhaps due to a read error. The rearrangement joins TRBV6-1 to TRBJ2-7; D remains ambiguous. There are 14 residues in the CDR3. CDR1 and CDR2 (germline): MNHNS, SASEGT. The CDR3 DNA follows: TGTGCCAGCAGTGAACCCCGGATCTCCCACGAGCAGTACTTC. This codes for CASSEPRISHEQYF.

This clonotype was observed a handful of times. The gene calls are TRBV5-1 and TRBJ2-5, with TRBD1 matching over 7 bases. The J call is in doubt because the DNA end fits TRBJ2-7 better. The CDR3 consists of 14 residues. The germline gives CDR1 SGHRS, CDR2 YFSETQ. CDR3 sequence (DNA): TGCGCCAGCAGCTTGGCGGGGACAGCGGCCGAGCAGTACTTC. As protein: CASSLAGTAAEQYF.

This clonotype was observed a handful of times. The chain carries TRBV7-8 and TRBJ1-4; no definite D call. The V and J ends lost 3 bases and 2 bases respectively, with 16 bases between them. CDR3 length: 17 amino acids. Looked up from germline, CDR1 is SGHVS and CDR2 is FQNEAQ. This CDR3 reads CASSFGRAPRTNEKLFF. CDR3 in DNA: TGTGCCAGCAGCTTCGGCCGGGCGCCGAGGACTAATGAAAAACTGTTTTTT.

This clonotype occurred a few times. This chain joins TRBV10-3 and TRBJ1-4; TRBD1 is a possible D gene (5 bases). CDR1 and CDR2 from the germline V gene are ENHRY and SYGVKD. The V end was cut by 10 bases, the J end by 5 bases, with 17 bases between. The CDR3 is made up of 14 amino acids. CDR3 sequence reads: CATTQDMVNEKLFF. The CDR3, as DNA: TGTGCCACGACACAGGATATGGTCAATGAAAAACTGTTTTTT.

This sequence joins TRBV7-2 and TRBJ1-3, with 10 bases fitting TRBD1. Germline trimming cut 5 bases from V and 4 bases from J; bases unmatched to any gene: 8. CDR1 SGHTA and CDR2 FQGNSA come from the germline V gene. The length of the CDR3 is 16 residues. In DNA form, the CDR3 reads TGTGCCAGCAGCACACCGGGACAGGGGAACGGAAACACCATATATTTT. It translates to CASSTPGQGNGNTIYF.

This clonotype came up a few times. The chain carries TRBV5-1 and TRBJ2-1, with 7 bases that match TRBD2. The length of the CDR3 is 14 residues. V lost 4 bases to trimming and J lost 2 bases; unmatched junction nucleotides: 3. Germline CDR1 is SGHRS and CDR2 is YFSETQ. This chain's CDR3 is CASSIGTTYNEQFF. The CDR3 DNA reads as TGCGCCAGCAGCATAGGGACTACCTACAATGAGCAGTTCTTC.